These 5 T cell receptor beta chains came from one sample sequenced in a study of prognosis after radiotherapy for stage I lung cancer. Researchers used two-round multiplex PCR to amplify TCR beta CDR3 starting from genomic DNA. Primers (each specific to one TRBV or TRBJ gene) were used in first-round PCR. TCRdb processed the multiplex PCR reads anew with MiXCR; each CDR3 protein has one entry. This sample has 10,000 to 15,000 distinct CDR3 sequences; about 56% occur once, and the top ten carry 20% to 25%. The input for sequencing was PBMCs, taken before or after stereotactic body radiation therapy (not recorded which). These receptors were taken from a donor over 45 with non-small cell lung cancer.

This clonotype is judged medium-sized (0.01 to 0.1%). J is TRBJ2-2 and V is TRBV30, with D possibly called TRBD1 or TRBD2 (5 bases each). Germline CDR1 is GTSNPN and CDR2 is SVGIG (reference sequence). Trimming shortened V by 0 bases and J by 3 bases, and 11 bases separated the two germline ends. The length of the CDR3 is 15 residues. The CDR3 DNA sequence: TGTGCCTGGAGTGTGGGGGACCATGACACCGGGGAGCTGTTTTTT. As protein: CAWSVGDHDTGELFF.

This clonotype was recorded a few times. One base separates it from a far larger clone, so it is likely a read error. The chain joins TRBV7-2 to TRBJ2-1; D possibly uses TRBD1 or TRBD2 (5 bases each). The CDR3 loop spans 13 amino acids. Germline loops: CDR1 SGHTA, CDR2 FQGNSA. V lost 5 bases and J lost 7, with 12 bases in between. CDR3 DNA: TGTGCCAGCAGCCATCGGTGGGGGAATGAGCAGTTCTTC. Amino acids: CASSHRWGNEQFF.

A note on this clonotype: At one end the junction does not follow the germline gene, possibly because of a read error. The J gene is TRBJ2-1, the V gene TRBV2; TRBD2 might be the D (6 bases). Germline lookup yields CDR1 SNHLY and CDR2 FYNNEI. The CDR3 runs 14 residues. The CDR3, as DNA: TGTGGCAGCAGTGTAGCGGCAATCTACAATGAGCAGTTCTTC. It encodes CGSSVAAIYNEQFF.

This clonotype was observed many times. The V and J genes are TRBV5-6 and TRBJ2-6; TRBD1 matches 8 bases. This CDR3 is built from 19 residues. The germline gives CDR1 SGHDT, CDR2 YYEEEE. V lost 0 bases, J lost 0 bases, and 8 bases stayed unmatched. The CDR3 coding sequence is TGTGCCAGCAGCTTGGAACGGGACAGGTTGGACTCTGGGGCCAACGTCCTGACTTTC. This gives the protein CASSLERDRLDSGANVLTF.

As concerns this clonotype: A far larger clone lies a single base away; this is likely a read error. The rearrangement uses TRBV27 and TRBJ2-1; 7 bases agree with TRBD2. Germline V gene lookup returns CDR1 MNHEY and CDR2 SMNVEV (reference sequence). With V trimmed by 7 bases and J by 10 bases, 19 bases remained unmatched. The CDR3 is 16 residues long. Here the CDR3 DNA reads TGTGCCAGCACCAGAAGGGGAGGGATAAGCTCCTACGAGCAGTTCTTC. This sequence encodes CASTRRGGISSYEQFF.